The 4 T cell receptor beta chains presented below share a single source sample, sequenced in a study of T cell changes during pregnancy in multiple sclerosis. The table came from immunoSEQ multiplex PCR; TCRdb's copy has only in-frame clones and leaves some out. Counted here are approximately 79,000 clones, roughly 92% occurring once; the ten biggest clones make up 0.21%. Sample: CD4+ T cells from peripheral blood mononuclear cells, taken before pregnancy. Receptors originate from a female donor with multiple sclerosis, enrolled in a pregnancy study.

The chain recombines TRBV11-2 with TRBJ1-2; D may be TRBD1 (5 bases). Trimming left V 3 bases short and J 4 bases short, with 9 bases between. In germline, CDR1 is SGHAT, CDR2 FQNNGV. The CDR3 is 13 residues long. CDR3 in DNA: TGTGCCAGCAGCTTGCGGGGCTCCTATGGCTACACCTTC. Translating it yields CASSLRGSYGYTF.

The chain couples TRBV9 to TRBJ2-2, with a weak D call TRBD2 (6 bases). The CDR3 has 17 amino acids. Germline CDR1 is SGDLS and CDR2 is YYNGEE. The germline V and J ends were trimmed by 0 bases and 4 bases, with 16 bases remaining between them. The CDR3 here is CASSVAGGVGGTGELFF. Here the CDR3 DNA reads TGTGCCAGCAGCGTAGCTGGAGGGGTGGGTGGCACCGGGGAGCTGTTTTTT.

This chain's CDR3 is CASSEQGYYGYTF. In nucleotides, the CDR3 is TGTGCCAGCTCAGAACAGGGCTACTATGGCTACACCTTC. The gene calls are TRBV18 and TRBJ1-2; tentatively, D is TRBD1 (6 bases). The V gene lost 5 bases and the J gene lost 3 bases, with 10 bases spanning the gap. This CDR3 comprises 13 residues. Germline lookup yields CDR1 KGHSH and CDR2 LQKENI.

The chain employs TRBV27 and TRBJ1-5; 8 nucleotides align to TRBD1. CDR1 is MNHEY, CDR2 SMNVEV, per germline (reference sequence). V lost 2 bases and J lost 5; bases outside the gene matches: 5. The CDR3 covers 15 residues. CDR3 residues: CASSLGGQGDQPQHF. DNA of the CDR3: TGTGCCAGCAGTTTAGGAGGACAGGGTGATCAGCCCCAGCATTTT.